These 32 T cell receptor beta chains share one sample of origin, sequenced in a study of sequential checkpoint blockade in melanoma. Libraries were prepared by immunoSEQ multiplex PCR; TCRdb keeps only in-frame clonotypes and omits some of them. Of about 1,600 clones in the sample, roughly a quarter were seen once. Treatment noted: randomized to nivolumab then ipilimumab (arm A) or the reverse (arm B). The sample here was tumor tissue (inferred from file names), taken from a patient given nivolumab and ipilimumab in sequence. The receptor source for this set is a human donor with melanoma.

V gene TRBV6-8 combines with J gene TRBJ2-7; 7 nucleotides match TRBD1. The CDR3 has 15 residues. Germline CDR1 reads MNHGY; CDR2 reads SAAAGT. After removal of 2 bases from V and 3 bases from J, the junction contained 7 bases not matched to a gene. This CDR3 is CASSYVPGQSYEQYF. The CDR3 nucleotides read TGTGCCAGCAGTTACGTACCGGGACAGAGCTACGAGCAGTACTTC.

This chain connects TRBV6-8 to TRBJ2-3, with 10 bases lining up with TRBD2. CDR3 size: 17 residues. Trimming took 10 bases from V and 3 from J; bases not matched to a gene: 16. CDR1 is MNHGY and CDR2 is SAAAGT in the germline V gene. CDR3: CAIRLDPLAGVTDTQYF. The DNA of the CDR3 is TGTGCCATCAGACTCGACCCCCTAGCGGGAGTAACAGATACGCAGTATTTT.

CDR3 sequence: CASSKRTVSNQPQHF. The CDR3, as DNA: TGTGCCAGTAGTAAACGGACAGTTAGCAATCAGCCCCAGCATTTT. V is TRBV19 and J is TRBJ1-5; possible D gene TRBD1, 6 bases. CDR1 and CDR2 (germline): LNHDA, SQIVND (reference sequence). Trimming stripped 4 bases from V and 0 bases from J, with 10 bases between. The CDR3 has 15 residues.

This clone has just a few counts. The rearrangement uses TRBV6-8 and TRBJ2-4; D assignment may be TRBD1 or TRBD2 (5 bases each). The CDR3 extends over 16 amino acids. Germline loops: CDR1 MNHGY, CDR2 SAAAGT. Trimming stripped 0 bases from V and 6 bases from J, with 15 bases between. The CDR3 DNA reads TGTGCCAGCAGTTACTCGATGTTGGGTGGGGGAAACATTCAGTACTTC. Translated, it gives CASSYSMLGGGNIQYF.

This clone is termed medium-sized (0.01 to 0.1%). CDR3 residues: CASSDRQVRDTQYF. The CDR3 DNA reads as TGTGCCAGCAGCGATCGACAGGTTCGGGATACGCAGTATTTT. V gene TRBV9 combines with J gene TRBJ2-3; perhaps TRBD1 as D (6 bases). V shed 3 bases and J shed 6 bases, with 14 bases lying between them. CDR3 length: 14 amino acids. CDR1 is SGDLS and CDR2 is YYNGEE in the germline V gene.

This clone ranks as medium-sized (0.01 to 0.1%). CDR3 sequence (DNA): TGTGCCAGCAGCCCAGCTATCGGGGGGGACGGCTACACCTTC. This gives the protein CASSPAIGGDGYTF. The rearrangement uses TRBV11-3 and TRBJ1-2; perhaps TRBD1 as D (5 bases). Trimming stripped 5 bases from V and 8 bases from J, with 18 bases between. The germline gives CDR1 SGHNT, CDR2 YENEEA. The CDR3 runs 14 residues.

This clone is termed medium-sized. The CDR3 DNA reads as TGTGCCAGCAGCCCTAGGACTAGCGGGGGGTACACAGATACGCAGTATTTT. It specifies CASSPRTSGGYTDTQYF. The rearrangement joins TRBV11-3 to TRBJ2-3, with TRBD2 matching over 14 bases. CDR3 length equals 17 residues. V shed 5 bases, J shed 2 bases, and the junction held 6 bases outside the gene matches. Per the germline V gene, CDR1 is SGHNT and CDR2 is YENEEA.

This clone qualifies as medium-sized. The rearrangement uses TRBV11-3 and TRBJ2-1, with unresolved D. The germline V gene has CDR1 SGHNT and CDR2 YENEEA. The CDR3 covers 17 residues. V was pared by 1 base and J by 4 bases, with 17 bases between. CDR3 DNA sequence: TGTGCCAGCAGCTTAGGGTTGGGCCTCCCTTTGTACAATGAGCAGTTCTTC. As protein: CASSLGLGLPLYNEQFF.

In this sample, this clone is medium-sized. The chain has TRBV6-8 and TRBJ2-6; TRBD1 matches 8 bases. CDR3 length: 17 residues. Per germline, CDR1 MNHGY and CDR2 SAAAGT. V lost 5 bases, J lost 2 bases, and 8 bases stayed unmatched. CDR3: CASSDGQGTTGANVLTF. The CDR3 DNA reads TGTGCCAGCAGTGACGGACAGGGAACTACTGGGGCCAACGTCCTGACTTTC.

In its sample, this clone ranks as medium-sized. This chain joins TRBV11-3 and TRBJ1-1, with 7 bases matching TRBD1. There are 14 residues in the CDR3. V was pared by 5 bases and J by 1 base, with 4 bases of the junction left unmatched. Germline V lookup: CDR1 SGHNT, CDR2 YENEEA. The CDR3 loop reads CASSRRTGNTEAFF. The DNA for the CDR3 is TGTGCCAGCAGCCGCCGGACAGGGAACACTGAAGCTTTCTTT.

This clone is medium-sized. The DNA for the CDR3 is TGTGCCAGCAGCAGGGGGCTTGGCACAGATACGCAGTATTTT. Translation: CASSRGLGTDTQYF. The V call is TRBV11-3, the J call TRBJ2-3; 7 bases are shared with TRBD1. The germline V gene encodes CDR1 SGHNT and CDR2 YENEEA. The CDR3 is 14 amino acids. The ends lost 5 bases at V and 1 base at J; junction bases unmatched: 3.

The chain couples TRBV5-1 to TRBJ2-7, with D tentatively TRBD2 (6 bases). The germline V gene has CDR1 SGHRS and CDR2 YFSETQ. V gave up 2 bases and J gave up 0 bases, with 9 bases separating them. The CDR3 runs 14 residues. Here the CDR3 DNA reads TGCGCCAGCAGCTTCGGAGGGGCCTCCTACGAGCAGTACTTC. Protein sequence: CASSFGGASYEQYF.

Relative to its sample, this clone is large. J is TRBJ2-5 and V is TRBV11-3; D gene uncertain. Germline V lookup: CDR1 SGHNT, CDR2 YENEEA. This CDR3 is 15 amino acids long. The ends were cut back, 4 bases at V and 4 bases at J, with 16 bases in the middle. The DNA for the CDR3 is TGTGCCAGCAGCTCACCTAAGGGTTGGGGAGAGACCCAGTACTTC. It codes for CASSSPKGWGETQYF.

The V and J genes are TRBV14 and TRBJ1-6, with D maybe TRBD1 (5 bases). The CDR3 totals 16 residues. V shed 1 base and J shed 9 bases, with 16 bases lying between them. Per the germline V gene, CDR1 is SGHDN and CDR2 is FVKESK. In DNA form, the CDR3 reads TGTGCCAGCAGCCAAGTTGGGCTTGGGGGTGGTTCACCCCTCCACTTT. Translated: CASSQVGLGGGSPLHF.

The CDR3 sequence: CASSYVYTGELFF. The CDR3, as DNA: TGTGCCAGCAGTTACGTCTACACCGGGGAGCTGTTTTTT. The chain recombines TRBV6-8 with TRBJ2-2; D not resolved. CDR3 size: 13 residues. With 2 bases removed from V and 3 bases from J, the gap between germline ends came to 4 bases. CDR1 MNHGY and CDR2 SAAAGT come from the germline V gene.

A few counts support this clone. The chain carries TRBV9 and TRBJ1-3; 7 bases are a match to TRBD1. Trimming at V came to 3 bases and at J to 2 bases, leaving 5 bases not matched to a gene. The CDR3 loop spans 15 amino acids. The germline V gene encodes CDR1 SGDLS and CDR2 YYNGEE. CDR3: CASSAGGSTGNTIYF. The CDR3 DNA is TGTGCCAGCAGCGCAGGGGGGTCAACTGGAAACACCATATATTTT.

This clone is categorized as medium-sized (0.01 to 0.1%). The chain couples TRBV11-3 to TRBJ1-2; D possibly corresponds to TRBD1 (5 bases). The CDR3 loop spans 14 amino acids. CDR1 is SGHNT and CDR2 is YENEEA in the germline V gene. V was pared by 3 bases and J by 5 bases, with 13 bases between. CDR3 protein: CASSFEVGQYGYTF. The CDR3 coding sequence is TGTGCCAGCAGCTTTGAGGTGGGGCAGTATGGCTACACCTTC.

Relative to its sample, this clone is medium-sized. The rearrangement uses TRBV9 and TRBJ2-5; D may be TRBD1 (7 bases). The CDR3 contains 14 residues. V dropped 5 bases and J dropped 3 bases, with 14 bases sitting between them. CDR1 SGDLS and CDR2 YYNGEE come from the germline V gene. CDR3 sequence: CASSRGRGEETQYF. Here the CDR3 DNA reads TGTGCCAGCAGTCGGGGCAGGGGGGAAGAGACCCAGTACTTC.

The rearrangement joins TRBV19 to TRBJ1-1, with 7 bases matching TRBD1. The CDR3 loop spans 14 amino acids. Germline assignment: CDR1 LNHDA and CDR2 SQIVND (reference sequence). Losses at the gene ends were 3 bases for V and 4 bases for J; bases not matched to a gene: 5. The CDR3 DNA follows: TGTGCCAGTAGTATCAGGGGGGGAGTCACTGAAGCTTTCTTT. This gives the protein CASSIRGGVTEAFF.

This clone is medium-sized (0.01 to 0.1%) by share. The CDR3 bases are TGTGCCAGCAGCTTGATTGGCAGGGGGCACGGCGGGGAGCTGTTTTTT. It yields the protein CASSLIGRGHGGELFF. This rearrangement joins TRBV11-3 to TRBJ2-2; TRBD1 aligns across 8 bases. Looked up from germline, CDR1 is SGHNT and CDR2 is YENEEA. The CDR3 is 16 amino acids. With V trimmed by 3 bases and J by 7 bases, 10 bases remained unmatched.

This clone counts as large (0.1 to 1%). This sequence joins TRBV6-8 and TRBJ2-5; no definite D call. The CDR3 sequence is 13 residues long. The V and J ends lost 10 bases and 5 bases respectively, with 17 bases between them. Per germline, CDR1 MNHGY and CDR2 SAAAGT. The CDR3 sequence: CATTPVSGETQYF. As DNA, the CDR3 is TGTGCCACCACCCCGGTCTCTGGGGAGACCCAGTACTTC.

This clone is labeled as medium-sized. The rearrangement uses TRBV11-3 and TRBJ2-1, with D unclear. V gave up 0 bases and J gave up 8 bases, with 11 bases separating them. Germline CDR1 SGHNT, CDR2 YENEEA. This CDR3 contains 14 residues. CDR3 protein: CASSLEVVGDEQFF. In nucleotides, the CDR3 is TGTGCCAGCAGCTTAGAGGTCGTCGGCGATGAGCAGTTCTTC. Full variable domain (missing parts from reference TRBV11-3 and TRBJ2-1): EAGVVQSPRYKIIEKKQPVAFWCNPISGHNTLYWYLQNLGQGPELLIRYENEEAVDDSQLPKDRFSAERLKGVDSTLKIQPAELGDSAVYLCASSLEVVGDEQFFGPGTRLTVL.

This clone is termed medium-sized. The chain combines TRBV9 with TRBJ2-6; D is perhaps TRBD1 (6 bases). The germline V gene encodes CDR1 SGDLS and CDR2 YYNGEE. The V gene lost 3 bases and the J gene lost 4 bases, with 14 bases spanning the gap. The CDR3 sequence is 16 residues long. Here the CDR3 DNA reads TGTGCCAGCAGCGGGTACAGGGTCTACGGGGCCAACGTCCTGACTTTC. Protein sequence: CASSGYRVYGANVLTF.

This clone was detected many times. This rearrangement joins TRBV11-3 to TRBJ1-6; D is perhaps TRBD1 (6 bases). In germline, CDR1 is SGHNT, CDR2 YENEEA. V gave up 2 bases and J gave up 5 bases, with 10 bases separating them. The length of the CDR3 is 15 residues. The CDR3 sequence is CASSLNRADNSPLHF. The CDR3 coding sequence is TGTGCCAGCAGCTTAAACAGGGCCGATAATTCACCCCTCCACTTT.

CDR3 bases: TGTGCCAGTAGTATATATCCAAAGGGACTAGCGGGGGGCCTCGAGCAGTTCTTC. Residues: CASSIYPKGLAGGLEQFF. The chain recombines TRBV19 with TRBJ2-1; 15 bases are shared with TRBD2. The V and J ends lost 2 bases and 10 bases, in that order; junction bases with no gene match: 12. Germline V gives CDR1 LNHDA, CDR2 SQIVND (reference sequence). CDR3 length: 18 residues. The variable domain in full, completed from reference TRBV19 and TRBJ2-1, reads DGGITQSPKYLFRKEGQNVTLSCEQNLNHDAMYWYRQDPGQGLRLIYYSQIVNDFQKGDIAEGYSVSREKKESFPLTVTSAQKNPTAFYLCASSIYPKGLAGGLEQFFGPGTRLTVL.

This clone qualifies as large (0.1 to 1%). The V call is TRBV6-8, the J call TRBJ2-5; no reliable D call. CDR1 MNHGY and CDR2 SAAAGT come from the germline V gene. The V gene lost 2 bases and the J gene lost 5 bases, with 15 bases spanning the gap. The CDR3 sequence is 15 residues long. CDR3 DNA sequence: TGTGCCAGCAGTTACGGGTGGTCAGGTTTCGAGACCCAGTACTTC. This codes for CASSYGWSGFETQYF.

This clone is medium-sized within its sample. This sequence joins TRBV11-3 and TRBJ2-3; D is uncertain. Germline assignment: CDR1 SGHNT and CDR2 YENEEA. This CDR3 has 14 amino acids. V was trimmed by 3 bases and J by 2 bases, leaving 9 bases between them. The CDR3 DNA is TGTGCCAGCAGCTTCGACCCCTCCACAGATACGCAGTATTTT. Residues: CASSFDPSTDTQYF.

By share, this clone counts as large. As DNA, the CDR3 is TGTGCCAGCAGCTTGGTACTAGCGGGAAGGGATGAGCAGTTCTTC. The encoded protein is CASSLVLAGRDEQFF. The V call is TRBV11-3, the J call TRBJ2-1; 10 positions agree with TRBD2. V was clipped by 3 bases and J by 8 bases; unmatched bases: 7. The V gene's germline CDR1 is SGHNT and CDR2 YENEEA. There are 15 residues in the CDR3. Supplemented by reference TRBV11-3 and TRBJ2-1, the full variable domain reads EAGVVQSPRYKIIEKKQPVAFWCNPISGHNTLYWYLQNLGQGPELLIRYENEEAVDDSQLPKDRFSAERLKGVDSTLKIQPAELGDSAVYLCASSLVLAGRDEQFFGPGTRLTVL.

This clone counts as medium-sized. V gene TRBV23-1 combines with J gene TRBJ1-1, with D unclear. TRBV23-1 is labeled an ORF, and its function is uncertain. V shed 6 bases and J shed 5 bases, with 19 bases lying between them. CDR3 length: 15 amino acids. This chain's CDR3 is CASSQDRRGRTEAFF. The CDR3 nucleotides are TGCGCCAGCAGCCAAGATCGACGGGGTCGGACTGAAGCTTTCTTT.

This clone was detected only a few times. This sequence joins TRBV30 and TRBJ1-4; TRBD1 matches at 7 bases. In germline, CDR1 is GTSNPN, CDR2 SVGIG (reference sequence). This CDR3 spans 13 amino acids. V dropped 8 bases and J dropped 0; count of bases not matched to a gene: 3. The CDR3 bases are TGTGCCGGCACAGGGGCAACTAATGAAAAACTGTTTTTT. Translation: CAGTGATNEKLFF.

The chain combines TRBV6-8 with TRBJ1-1; TRBD1 is a possible D gene (5 bases). Between the trimmed V and J ends, which lost 11 bases and 2 bases, there was a span of 27 bases. The germline V gene has CDR1 MNHGY and CDR2 SAAAGT. The CDR3 covers 17 residues. The chain's CDR3 is CAASTGSWDLVNTEAFF. The CDR3, as DNA: TGTGCCGCGTCAACCGGGAGTTGGGACTTGGTCAACACTGAAGCTTTCTTT.

This clone is labeled as medium-sized. The rearrangement joins TRBV11-3 to TRBJ2-7, with D perhaps matching TRBD2 (5 bases). CDR3 length equals 15 residues. V was shortened by 5 bases and J by 4 bases, with 18 bases between the two germline ends. Germline V gene lookup returns CDR1 SGHNT and CDR2 YENEEA. This CDR3 reads CASSDTVVTRYEQYF. The CDR3 coding sequence is TGTGCCAGCAGCGATACTGTTGTAACTAGATACGAGCAGTACTTC.